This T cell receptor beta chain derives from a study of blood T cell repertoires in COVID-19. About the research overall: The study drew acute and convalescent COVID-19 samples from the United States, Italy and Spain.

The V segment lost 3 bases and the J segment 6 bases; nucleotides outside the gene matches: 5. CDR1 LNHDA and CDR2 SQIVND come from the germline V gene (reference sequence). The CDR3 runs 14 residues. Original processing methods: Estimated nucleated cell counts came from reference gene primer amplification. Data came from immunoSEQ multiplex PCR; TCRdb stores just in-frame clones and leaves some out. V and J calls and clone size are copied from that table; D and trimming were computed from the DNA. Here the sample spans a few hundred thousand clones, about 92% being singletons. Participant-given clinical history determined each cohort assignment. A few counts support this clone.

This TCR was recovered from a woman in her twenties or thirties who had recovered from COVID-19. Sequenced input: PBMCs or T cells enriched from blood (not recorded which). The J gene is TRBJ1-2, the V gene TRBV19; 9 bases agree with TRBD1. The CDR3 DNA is TGTGCCAGTAGTATTGGGACAGGGATTCATGGCTACACCTTC. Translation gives CASSIGTGIHGYTF.